The rows below give T cell receptor beta chains drawn from one sample of a study of cytomegalovirus exposure and HLA in healthy donors. The protocol was immunoSEQ multiplex PCR, while the TCRdb copy is restricted to in-frame clones and leaves out a portion. The table includes over 150,000 clones, 81% detected once. Source material: PBMCs. Source of these receptors: a woman aged 45-65 years in good health and CMV-seronegative. CDR3s include the opening cysteine and the closing phenylalanine or tryptophan. Fields, in order: J gene, V gene, CDR3 protein.

TRBJ2-3 TRBV2 CASAQGVGDTQYF
TRBJ1-5 TRBV6-5 CATPPRGGNQPQHF
TRBJ1-1 TRBV5-4 CASSLDPDYTEAFF
TRBJ2-5 TRBV2 CASSLFGAGGQETQYF
TRBJ1-2 TRBV28 CASSSLNRGFYGYTF
TRBJ2-3 TRBV19 CASTPGAGATDTQYF
TRBJ2-3 TRBV10-3 CAISTGLTDTDTQYF
TRBJ2-7 TRBV30 CAWSVLASRGYEQYF
TRBJ2-7 TRBV28 CASSLRSYEQYF
TRBJ2-2 TRBV9 CASSPRLAATGELFF
TRBJ2-3 TRBV9 CASSSNLAGGRYF
TRBJ2-3 TRBV11-3 CASSSSSESSTDTQYF
TRBJ1-4 TRBV5-6 CASSTYTGTVINEKLFF
TRBJ2-3 TRBV7-9 CASSPPGTTTDTQYF
TRBJ2-3 TRBV29-1 CSVGGTTDTQYF
TRBJ2-1 TRBV5-1 CASFEEVAGAHEQFF
TRBJ1-2 TRBV13 CASSLGGQGGYTF
TRBJ1-6 TRBV6-5 CASRASGVNSPLHF
TRBJ1-2 TRBV18 CASSPTGRVSWGYTF
TRBJ2-7 TRBV7-9 CAGGDSSYEQYF
TRBJ2-2 TRBV18 CASTRKGLDNTNSNPGELFF
TRBJ2-7 TRBV7-2 CASSAILEQYF
TRBJ1-6 TRBV19 CASSLWTGADSPLHF
TRBJ1-2 TRBV29-1 CSATGTYGYTF
TRBJ1-4 TRBV7-9 CASSSLGGVDEKLFF
TRBJ1-2 TRBV27 CASSLGGSNYGYTF
TRBJ2-1 TRBV12-5 CASGSSGRWYNEQFF
TRBJ2-2 TRBV2 CASSEFLPGGGLAGELFF